This is a list of T cell receptor beta chains from one sample in a study of OX40 agonist ivuxolimab in advanced cancers. Profiling relied on immunoSEQ multiplex PCR, and the TCRdb table lists in-frame clones only, not all of them. The table records some 81,000 clones, roughly 84% of them present only once. The sample here was CD4+ or CD8+ T cells sorted from blood, taken in a trial of the OX40 agonist ivuxolimab. The source is an adult with an advanced solid tumor such as melanoma, head and neck, liver or kidney cancer. Both conserved end residues are part of each CDR3. Each record gives: J gene, V gene, CDR3 protein.

TRBJ1-1,TRBV18,CATLQGASPNTEAFF
TRBJ2-7,TRBV15,CATSRDAGRASYEQYF
TRBJ1-5,TRBV5-5,CASSSTTGIGNQPQHF
TRBJ2-3,TRBV25-1,CASKTSVTDTQYF
TRBJ2-5,TRBV6-1,CASSELTSGGQETQYF
TRBJ2-3,TRBV4-2,CASSQEDQRTDTQYF
TRBJ1-2,TRBV2,CASSEAGRRDNYGYTF
TRBJ2-3,TRBV11-1,CASSLALGNSDTQYF
TRBJ2-3,TRBV4-3,CASSWGEGLGTDTQYF
TRBJ1-2,TRBV7-2,CASSLDGLSGYGYTF
TRBJ1-1,TRBV6-6,CASSYSISGQGIAFF
TRBJ2-1,TRBV5-1,CASRLQGVHEQFF
TRBJ1-2,TRBV11-2,CASSTAWGGADYGYTF
TRBJ2-7,TRBV20-1,CSAGQEYEQYF
TRBJ2-7,TRBV30,CAWRDSMTRLYEQYF
TRBJ1-6,TRBV7-9,CASSPGRRMNSPLHF
TRBJ2-7,TRBV5-1,CASSFSGSSYEQYF
TRBJ2-5,TRBV11-2,CASSKWGEETQYF
NA,TRBV6-6,CASQASPPYEQYF
TRBJ1-1,TRBV9,CASSEGTYTEAFF
TRBJ1-2,TRBV11-2,CASSLLRGTVGYTF
TRBJ2-3,TRBV4-1,CASSQDTGTGLDTQYF
TRBJ1-1,TRBV29-1,CSASTRGANTEAFF
TRBJ2-5,TRBV2,CASKPGETQYF
TRBJ1-2,TRBV30,CAWRHLVLNYGYTF
TRBJ2-3,TRBV5-3,CARSLVYVADTQYF
TRBJ1-5,TRBV19,CASSILTGHQPQHF
TRBJ2-4,TRBV7-2,CASSADWRDIQYF
TRBJ2-1,TRBV6-5,CASSESLNEQFF
TRBJ2-2,TRBV29-1,CSALSPYTGELFF
TRBJ2-1,TRBV2,CASWIEGIGINEQFF
NA,TRBV10-3,CATGGGGGDKTYEQYF
TRBJ2-5,TRBV19,CASSTSGDSQETQYF
TRBJ2-1,TRBV7-3,CASSPPGLNNEQFF
TRBJ2-2,TRBV12-5,CASRRLDTGELFF
TRBJ2-1,TRBV14,CASSPPGQRYNEQFF
TRBJ2-7,TRBV29-1,CSVDTGSYEQYF
TRBJ1-5,TRBV6-6,CASSNPHGMGIGPQHF
TRBJ2-7,TRBV28,CASSLRGTAEQYF
TRBJ2-2,TRBV10-1,CASSESTYNGELFF
TRBJ1-1,TRBV10-2,CASRASVSQGGAFF
TRBJ1-4,TRBV27,CASSTPGRGEKLFF
TRBJ2-7,TRBV19,CASSIGASEQYF
TRBJ1-1,TRBV11-2,CASSTTGVSTEAFF
TRBJ1-2,TRBV5-4,CASSLVEANYGYTF
TRBJ2-1,TRBV19,CASSSLDRDGGEQFF
TRBJ2-3,TRBV6-1,CASRTRDRVADTQYF
TRBJ2-4,TRBV19,CASSGGGASFQNIQYF
TRBJ1-6,TRBV28,CASGVWGTGGHSPLHF
TRBJ2-3,TRBV7-6,CASSLALSGRGDTQYF
TRBJ1-2,TRBV6-1,CASENREGYGYTF
TRBJ1-6,TRBV6-6,CASSYRGSPLHF
TRBJ2-5,TRBV7-6,CASSLRGPDATQYF
TRBJ2-3,TRBV25-1,CASSGQGGADTQYF
TRBJ1-2,TRBV29-1,CSAGGQGNYGYTF